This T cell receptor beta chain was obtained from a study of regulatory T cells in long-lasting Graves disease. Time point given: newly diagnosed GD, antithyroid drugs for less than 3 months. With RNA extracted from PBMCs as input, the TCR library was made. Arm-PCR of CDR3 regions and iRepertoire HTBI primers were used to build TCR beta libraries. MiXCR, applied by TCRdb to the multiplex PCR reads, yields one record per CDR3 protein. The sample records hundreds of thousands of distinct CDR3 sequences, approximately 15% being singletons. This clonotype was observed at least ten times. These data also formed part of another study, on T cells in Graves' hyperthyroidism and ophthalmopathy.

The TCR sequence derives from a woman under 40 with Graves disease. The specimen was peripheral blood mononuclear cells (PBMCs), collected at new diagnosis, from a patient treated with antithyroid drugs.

CDR3 nucleotide sequence: TGCAGCGCTGGACAGGGGATAAAGAACACTGAAGCTTTCTTT. It codes for CSAGQGIKNTEAFF. The chain carries TRBV29-1 and TRBJ1-1; TRBD1 agrees at 9 bases. The germline CDR1 and CDR2 sequences are SQVTM and ANQGSEA. This CDR3 has 14 amino acids. The ends lost 7 bases at V and 1 base at J; junction bases unmatched: 7.